A single sample is the source of the 12 T cell receptor beta chains below, sequenced in a study of cytomegalovirus exposure and HLA in healthy donors. Measured with immunoSEQ multiplex PCR; TCRdb has only the in-frame clones, and not every one. The sample shows 150,000 to 200,000 clones, 85% of them seen only once. Sequencing used PBMCs. The source of these receptors is a young man in good health and CMV-seropositive.

CDR3 in amino acids: CASSQIGGSDEQFF. The CDR3 region has the DNA TGCGCCAGCAGCCAGATCGGGGGAAGCGATGAGCAGTTCTTC. The chain employs TRBV4-1 and TRBJ2-1, with D tentatively TRBD2 (6 bases). V was pared by 3 bases and J by 8 bases, with 14 bases between. The CDR3 totals 14 residues. The germline V gene encodes CDR1 MGHRA and CDR2 YSYEKL.

V usage is TRBV5-1 and J usage is TRBJ1-1; TRBD1 might be the D (5 bases). The V end was cut by 1 base, the J end by 4 bases, with 14 bases between. CDR1 is SGHRS, CDR2 YFSETQ, per germline. This CDR3 is built from 15 residues. CDR3 residues: CASSLRQPGRTEAFF. CDR3 in DNA: TGCGCCAGCAGCTTGAGACAGCCCGGCCGCACTGAAGCTTTCTTT.

In this sample, this clone turned up once. This sequence joins TRBV27 and TRBJ2-1; 8 positions agree with TRBD2. The CDR3 extends over 15 amino acids. Looked up from germline, CDR1 is MNHEY and CDR2 is SMNVEV (reference sequence). J gave up 3 bases and V 3 bases, and 4 bases lay outside the gene matches. In DNA, the CDR3 is TGTGCCAGCAGTTTCAAGCGGGGGATCTACAATGAGCAGTTCTTC. Its translation: CASSFKRGIYNEQFF.

The CDR3 DNA follows: TGTGCCAGCAGCGTCAGGGAAGGCGGGGAGCTGTTTTTT. Encoded protein: CASSVREGGELFF. The rearrangement joins TRBV9 to TRBJ2-2; D is possibly TRBD1 (5 bases). The length of the CDR3 is 13 residues. V lost 2 bases and J 7 bases, leaving 9 bases between the germline ends. Germline CDR1 SGDLS, CDR2 YYNGEE.

This clone was recorded only once. V gene TRBV7-3 combines with J gene TRBJ2-2; no reliable D call. CDR1 is SGHTA, CDR2 FQGTGA, per germline. V was cut by 5 bases and J by 2 bases, with 6 bases left in between. The CDR3 loop spans 13 amino acids. The CDR3 coding sequence is TGTGCCAGCAGCGCCAGTAACACCGGGGAGCTGTTTTTT. Its protein is CASSASNTGELFF.

The chain carries TRBV5-1 and TRBJ2-1, with TRBD2 identical over 8 bases. Germline loops: CDR1 SGHRS, CDR2 YFSETQ. Trimming removed 4 bases from V and 8 bases from J; junction bases left unmatched: 14. The CDR3 is made up of 16 amino acids. The CDR3 DNA reads as TGCGCCAGCAGCCCAGGGATAAGCGGGAGACGGGATGAGCAGTTCTTC. Amino acid sequence: CASSPGISGRRDEQFF.

The CDR3 loop is CASSLAGGPNEQFF. CDR3 nucleotides: TGTGCCAGCAGTTTAGCGGGAGGACCCAATGAGCAGTTCTTC. The rearrangement uses TRBV27 and TRBJ2-1, with 8 bases that match TRBD2. V dropped 2 bases and J dropped 6; count of bases not matched to a gene: 3. The CDR3 spans 14 residues. CDR1 MNHEY and CDR2 SMNVEV come from the germline V gene (reference sequence).

The chain links TRBV19 to TRBJ2-1, with D unresolved. In germline, CDR1 is LNHDA, CDR2 SQIVND (reference sequence). Trimming cost V 3 bases and J 7 bases, with 4 bases left between them. The CDR3 loop spans 11 amino acids. CDR3 sequence (DNA): TGTGCCAGTAGTATCCAGAATGAGCAGTTCTTC. This gives the protein CASSIQNEQFF.

The gene calls are TRBV13 and TRBJ2-7, with D possibly matching TRBD1 (6 bases). Germline V gene sequence: CDR1 PRHDT, CDR2 FYEKMQ (reference sequence). The CDR3 sequence is 14 residues long. V lost 0 bases, J lost 7 bases, and 13 bases lay in between. CDR3 amino acids: CASSLGQGPEEQYF. The CDR3 DNA is TGTGCCAGCAGCTTAGGACAGGGACCGGAGGAGCAGTACTTC.

The CDR3 nucleotides read TGTGCCAGCAGCTTGGGGCAGGGGATCGTTAATGAGCAGTTCTTC. Protein product: CASSLGQGIVNEQFF. This rearrangement joins TRBV5-4 to TRBJ2-1, with D possibly being TRBD1 (6 bases). The CDR3 is 15 residues long. The germline gives CDR1 SGHNT, CDR2 YYREEE (reference sequence). V was clipped by 0 bases and J by 7 bases, with 14 bases between them.

The count of this clone is one. The rearrangement uses TRBV18 and TRBJ2-7, with D perhaps matching TRBD1 (6 bases). From germline, CDR1 is KGHSH and CDR2 LQKENI. The CDR3 has 15 amino acids. Trimming left V 1 base short and J 6 bases short, with 16 bases between. Here the CDR3 reads CASSPLSAGDGEQYF. CDR3 DNA sequence: TGTGCCAGCTCACCACTATCGGCAGGGGACGGCGAGCAGTACTTC.

As DNA, the CDR3 is TGTGCCAGCAGTTACTCGATAGCGGATACCTACGAGCAGTACTTC. This translates into CASSYSIADTYEQYF. The chain recombines TRBV6-5 with TRBJ2-7; possible D gene TRBD2, 6 bases. This CDR3 contains 15 residues. V shed 0 bases and J shed 2 bases, with 11 bases lying between them. Germline V gene data show CDR1 as MNHEY and CDR2 as SVGAGI.